The T cell receptor beta chain under discussion was sequenced for a study of neurological immune-mediated disorders. Findings and caveats of the study: No expanded-clone CDR3 amino acid sequence recurred across subjects, suggesting private TCR-beta repertoires.

TCRdb re-called the 5' RACE reads with MiXCR, one entry per CDR3 protein. The data show 55,000 to 70,000 distinct CDR3 sequences, approximately 5.1% seen once. Turning to this clonotype: As yet, its antigen is unknown.

Germline assignment: CDR1 LGHNA and CDR2 YNFKEQ. The ends lost 0 bases at V and 8 bases at J; junction bases unmatched: 7. This CDR3 has 15 residues. The sequenced sample was PBMCs. The receptor was isolated from a human donor with multiple sclerosis. The donor label of this sample is uncertain. The rearrangement links TRBV4-2 to TRBJ2-1; 7 bases line up with TRBD2. CDR3 region: CASSQDRSGVDEQFF. In DNA, the CDR3 is TGTGCCAGCAGCCAAGATCGGAGCGGGGTGGATGAGCAGTTCTTC.